This T cell receptor beta chain was identified in a study of control samples from healthy donors and cancer patients. Measured with immunoSEQ multiplex PCR; TCRdb has only the in-frame clones, and not every one. The sample contains roughly 120,000 clones, over 90% of which appear only once. V lost 0 bases to trimming and J lost 4 bases, with 16 bases between them. CDR1 and CDR2 from the germline V gene are SGHRS and YFSETQ. The CDR3 covers 16 residues. Sequenced input: blood. V is TRBV5-1 and J is TRBJ1-1; a weak D match, TRBD1 (6 bases). The receptor comes from a man aged 25-40 years in good health. CDR3 protein: CASSLGRGLMGTEAFF. The CDR3 coding sequence is TGCGCCAGCAGCTTGGGGAGGGGGTTAATGGGCACTGAAGCTTTCTTT. Combining the CDR3 with reference TRBV5-1 and TRBJ1-1 gives the whole variable domain KAGVTQTPRYLIKTRGQQVTLSCSPISGHRSVSWYQQTPGQGLQFLFEYFSETQRNKGNFPGRFSGRQFSNSRSEMNVSTLELGDSALYLCASSLGRGLMGTEAFFGQGTRLTVV.